This passage covers 17 T cell receptor beta chains from one sample sequenced in a study of beta chain features in type 1 diabetes. Expressed TCRB transcripts were sequenced, since all the RNA that had been isolated was reverse transcribed. Generated by immunoSEQ multiplex PCR, the TCRdb table keeps only in-frame clones and is missing some. The sample holds around 500,000 clones, about an eighth seen once. The sequenced sample consisted of naive CD4+ T cells from blood. The receptors stem from a young woman in good health.

The chain employs TRBV5-1 and TRBJ2-1, with D possibly TRBD2 on 6 matching bases. Germline V gene sequence: CDR1 SGHRS, CDR2 YFSETQ. The CDR3 sequence is 15 residues long. The V end lost 7 bases, the J end lost 0 bases, and 14 bases lay between the germline ends. CDR3 bases: TGCGCCAGCCTTCAGGCCGGGAGCTCCTACAATGAGCAGTTCTTC. This encodes CASLQAGSSYNEQFF.

This chain connects TRBV5-1 to TRBJ2-1; 12 positions match TRBD1. This CDR3 region has 14 residues. V lost 5 bases and J lost 5; bases outside the gene matches: 2. Germline V gives CDR1 SGHRS, CDR2 YFSETQ. The CDR3 is CASRGQGAHNEQFF. The CDR3 bases are TGCGCCAGCAGGGGACAGGGGGCTCACAATGAGCAGTTCTTC.

This clone was counted between two and nine times. This chain uses TRBV27 with TRBJ1-4; D unresolved. The germline V gene encodes CDR1 MNHEY and CDR2 SMNVEV (reference sequence). CDR3 length: 18 amino acids. Trimming pared 6 bases from V and 0 bases from J, leaving 20 bases between. CDR3 in amino acids: CASSPVDPRLATNEKLFF. The CDR3 DNA reads TGTGCCAGCAGCCCGGTGGACCCCCGGCTTGCAACTAATGAAAAACTGTTTTTT.

This clone was counted ten times or more. The chain links TRBV29-1 to TRBJ2-5, with D perhaps matching TRBD2 (6 bases). The CDR3 sequence is 14 residues long. In germline, CDR1 is SQVTM, CDR2 ANQGSEA. The germline V and J ends were trimmed by 4 bases and 4 bases, with 16 bases remaining between them. CDR3 protein: CSVAPTGGRETQYF. In DNA, the CDR3 is TGCAGCGTTGCCCCGACTGGGGGGAGAGAGACCCAGTACTTC.

The chain joins TRBV29-1 to TRBJ2-7; D remains unclear. The length of the CDR3 is 12 residues. Germline V gene sequence: CDR1 SQVTM, CDR2 ANQGSEA. The V end was cut by 3 bases, the J end by 2 bases, with 8 bases between. In DNA form, the CDR3 reads TGCAGCGTTGAGGGGTTTGCCTACGAGCAGTACTTC. Translating gives CSVEGFAYEQYF.

This clone was counted only a few times. The rearrangement links TRBV28 to TRBJ1-2; 9 bases are shared with TRBD1. CDR1 MDHEN and CDR2 SYDVKM come from the germline V gene. The CDR3 sequence is 14 residues long. V was clipped by 2 bases and J by 8 bases; unmatched bases: 6. The CDR3 bases are TGTGCCAGCAGTTTAATCCACAGGGGGCACGGCTACACCTTC. Its translation is CASSLIHRGHGYTF.

This clone was picked up a small number of times. This chain links TRBV9 with TRBJ2-3; D unclear. Per germline, CDR1 SGDLS and CDR2 YYNGEE. The CDR3 is made up of 13 amino acids. Trimming shortened V by 4 bases and J by 6 bases, and 12 bases separated the two germline ends. For the CDR3, the DNA is TGTGCCAGCAGCTCCCGATGGGGTGATACGCAGTATTTT. Amino acid sequence: CASSSRWGDTQYF.

The chain combines TRBV2 with TRBJ2-5, with D perhaps being TRBD1 or TRBD2 (6 bases each). The CDR3 spans 18 residues. Trimming took 8 bases from V and 0 from J, leaving 25 bases between them. Germline assignment: CDR1 SNHLY and CDR2 FYNNEI. CDR3 sequence reads: CASLGAGYRGSHQETQYF. CDR3 in DNA: TGTGCCAGCCTGGGGGCGGGATACAGAGGCAGTCACCAAGAGACCCAGTACTTC.

The chain recombines TRBV9 with TRBJ1-4, with D possibly matching TRBD1 (5 bases). CDR1 and CDR2 (germline): SGDLS, YYNGEE. This CDR3 region has 14 residues. Trimming cost V 3 bases and J 7 bases, with 13 bases left between them. The chain's CDR3 is CASSERGTVEKLFF. The DNA of the CDR3 is TGTGCCAGCAGCGAAAGAGGGACGGTTGAAAAACTGTTTTTT.

This clone has more than one count but fewer than ten. V and J are TRBV18 and TRBJ1-5; D might be TRBD1 (5 bases). V lost 6 bases, J lost 8 bases, and 17 bases lay in between. The CDR3 is 14 residues long. In germline, CDR1 is KGHSH, CDR2 LQKENI. The CDR3 region is CASSPAGAYEPQHF. CDR3 nucleotides: TGTGCCAGCTCCCCAGCCGGGGCATACGAGCCCCAGCATTTT.

This clone has a handful of counts. J is TRBJ2-1 and V is TRBV19; 7 bases are a match to TRBD2. CDR3 length equals 14 residues. V lost 6 bases and J lost 5; bases outside the gene matches: 7. Germline assignment: CDR1 LNHDA and CDR2 SQIVND (reference sequence). In DNA form, the CDR3 reads TGTGCCAGTAGCAAAAAGGCGGGAGACAATGAGCAGTTCTTC. Residues: CASSKKAGDNEQFF.

The chain uses TRBV7-9 and TRBJ1-5, with 7 positions matching TRBD1. Looked up from germline, CDR1 is SEHNR and CDR2 is FQNEAQ (reference sequence). The V gene end was trimmed by 1 base and the J gene end by 2 bases; junction bases not matched to a gene: 14. The CDR3 sequence is 19 residues long. DNA of the CDR3: TGTGCCAGCAGCTTAGAGACGACAGGGACTATAGAAGGCAATCAGCCCCAGCATTTT. Encoded protein: CASSLETTGTIEGNQPQHF.

Many counts were recorded for this clone. This sample includes further DNA sequences coding for the same CDR3. The rearrangement uses TRBV7-9 and TRBJ2-7, with 7 bases identical to TRBD1. With 5 bases clipped from V and 3 bases from J, the junction kept 1 base outside the gene matches. Germline CDR1 and CDR2: SEHNR and FQNEAQ (reference sequence). This CDR3 is built from 12 residues. CDR3 sequence (DNA): TGTGCCAGCAGCCGACAGGGCTACGAGCAGTACGTC. Translation: CASSRQGYEQYV.

This clone was found a few times. The rearrangement links TRBV7-2 to TRBJ2-7; 12 bases line up with TRBD2. The CDR3 length is 14 residues. With 5 bases clipped from V and 5 bases from J, the junction kept 4 bases outside the gene matches. Germline-derived CDR1 and CDR2 are SGHTA and FQGNSA. The CDR3 reads CASSTSGRFDEQYF. The DNA of the CDR3 is TGTGCCAGCAGCACTAGCGGGAGGTTCGACGAGCAGTACTTC.

The V and J genes are TRBV7-3 and TRBJ2-4, with TRBD2 as a possible D gene (5 bases). Per the germline V gene, CDR1 is SGHTA and CDR2 is FQGTGA. With 4 bases removed from V and 8 bases from J, the gap between germline ends came to 12 bases. The CDR3 contains 13 residues. The CDR3 DNA reads TGTGCCAGCAGCTCGGATAGCGCGGACATTCAGTACTTC. Protein: CASSSDSADIQYF. The full variable domain, rest sourced from reference TRBV7-3 and TRBJ2-4, is GAGVSQTPSNKVTEKGKYVELRCDPISGHTALYWYRQSLGQGPEFLIYFQGTGAADDSGLPNDRFFAVRPEGSVSTLKIQRTERGDSAVYLCASSSDSADIQYFGAGTRLSVL.

This clone turned up a few times. The chain carries TRBV5-1 and TRBJ2-2, with 12 positions matching TRBD2. J lost 2 bases, V lost 0 bases, and 5 bases had no gene match. The V gene's germline CDR1 is SGHRS and CDR2 YFSETQ. This CDR3 comprises 18 residues. The CDR3 region has the DNA TGCGCCAGCAGCTTGGGACTAGCGGGAGTGTTAAACACCGGGGAGCTGTTTTTT. Its protein product is CASSLGLAGVLNTGELFF.

This chain uses TRBV6-5 with TRBJ2-2, with TRBD1 as a possible D gene (6 bases). V dropped 6 bases and J dropped 13 bases, with 24 bases sitting between them. The V gene's germline CDR1 is MNHEY and CDR2 SVGAGI. The CDR3 extends over 15 amino acids. The CDR3 bases are TGTGCCAGCAGCCCCCGCCGACAGGACAGACTTGTGCTGTTTTTT. This gives the protein CASSPRRQDRLVLFF.